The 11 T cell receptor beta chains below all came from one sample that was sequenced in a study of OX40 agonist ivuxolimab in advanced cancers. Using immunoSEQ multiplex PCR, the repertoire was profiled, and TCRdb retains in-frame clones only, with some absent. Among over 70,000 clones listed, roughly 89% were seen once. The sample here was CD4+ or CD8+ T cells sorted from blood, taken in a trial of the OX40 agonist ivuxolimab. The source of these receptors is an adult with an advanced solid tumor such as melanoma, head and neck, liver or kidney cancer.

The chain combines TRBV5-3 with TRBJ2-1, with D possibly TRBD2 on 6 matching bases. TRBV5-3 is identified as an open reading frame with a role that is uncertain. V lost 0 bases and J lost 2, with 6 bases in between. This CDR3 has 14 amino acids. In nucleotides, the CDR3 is TGTGCCAGAAGCTTGGGACTAGCCTACAATGAGCAGTTCTTC. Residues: CARSLGLAYNEQFF.

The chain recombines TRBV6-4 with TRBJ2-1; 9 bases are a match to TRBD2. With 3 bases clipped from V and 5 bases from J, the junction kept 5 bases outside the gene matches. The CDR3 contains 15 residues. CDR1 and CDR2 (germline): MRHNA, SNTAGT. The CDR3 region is CASSERGLANNEQFF. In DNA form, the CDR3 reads TGTGCCAGCAGTGAAAGAGGACTAGCGAACAATGAGCAGTTCTTC.

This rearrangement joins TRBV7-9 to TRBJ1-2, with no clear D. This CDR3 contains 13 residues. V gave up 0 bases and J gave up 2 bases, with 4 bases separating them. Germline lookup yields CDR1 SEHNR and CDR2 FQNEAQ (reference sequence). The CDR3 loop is CASSLAGNYGYTF. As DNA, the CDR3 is TGTGCCAGCAGCTTAGCAGGGAACTATGGCTACACCTTC.

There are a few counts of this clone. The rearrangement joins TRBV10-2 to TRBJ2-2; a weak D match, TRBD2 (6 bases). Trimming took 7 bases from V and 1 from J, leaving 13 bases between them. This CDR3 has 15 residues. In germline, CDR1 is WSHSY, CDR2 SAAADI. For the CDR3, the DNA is TGCGCCAGCATGAAGACTAGACAGAACACCGGGGAGCTGTTTTTT. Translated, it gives CASMKTRQNTGELFF.

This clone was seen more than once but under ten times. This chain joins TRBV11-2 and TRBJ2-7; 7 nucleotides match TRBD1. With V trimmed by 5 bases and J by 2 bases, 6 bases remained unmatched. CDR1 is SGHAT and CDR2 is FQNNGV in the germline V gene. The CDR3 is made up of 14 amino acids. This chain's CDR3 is CASSLTGEPYEQYF. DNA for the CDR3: TGTGCCAGCAGCCTCACAGGGGAACCCTACGAGCAGTACTTC.

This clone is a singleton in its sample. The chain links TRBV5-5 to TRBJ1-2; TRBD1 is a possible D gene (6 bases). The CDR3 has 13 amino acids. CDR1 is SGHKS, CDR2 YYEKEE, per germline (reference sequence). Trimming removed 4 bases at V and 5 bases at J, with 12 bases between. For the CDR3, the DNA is TGTGCCAGCAGCCCGGACAGTGCTTATGGCTACACCTTC. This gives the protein CASSPDSAYGYTF. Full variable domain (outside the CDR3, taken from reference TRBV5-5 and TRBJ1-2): DAGVTQSPTHLIKTRGQQVTLRCSPISGHKSVSWYQQVLGQGPQFIFQYYEKEERGRGNFPDRFSARQFPNYSSELNVNALLLGDSALYLCASSPDSAYGYTFGSGTRLTVV.

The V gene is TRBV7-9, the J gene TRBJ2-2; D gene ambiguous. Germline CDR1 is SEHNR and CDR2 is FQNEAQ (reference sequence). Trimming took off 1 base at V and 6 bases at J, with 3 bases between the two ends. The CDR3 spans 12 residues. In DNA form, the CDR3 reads TGTGCCAGCAGCTTAGAGCCCGGGGAGCTGTTTTTT. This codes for CASSLEPGELFF.

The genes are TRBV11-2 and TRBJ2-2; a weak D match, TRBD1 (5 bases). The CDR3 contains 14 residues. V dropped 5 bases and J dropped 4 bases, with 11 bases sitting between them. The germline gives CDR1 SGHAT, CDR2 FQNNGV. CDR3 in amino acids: CASSDFRVTGELFF. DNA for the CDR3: TGTGCCAGCAGCGACTTCAGGGTCACCGGGGAGCTGTTTTTT.

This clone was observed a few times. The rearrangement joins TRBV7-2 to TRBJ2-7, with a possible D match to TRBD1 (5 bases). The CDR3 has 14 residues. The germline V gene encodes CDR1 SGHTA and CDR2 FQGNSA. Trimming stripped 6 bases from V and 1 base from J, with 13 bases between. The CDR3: CASRIQGYSYEQYF. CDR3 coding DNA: TGTGCCAGCAGAATTCAGGGCTATTCCTACGAGCAGTACTTC.

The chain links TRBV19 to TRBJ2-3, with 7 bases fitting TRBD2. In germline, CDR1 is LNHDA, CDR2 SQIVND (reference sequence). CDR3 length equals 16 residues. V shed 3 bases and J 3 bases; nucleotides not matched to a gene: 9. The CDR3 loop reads CASSMGREAGTDTQYF. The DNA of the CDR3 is TGTGCCAGTAGTATGGGGAGAGAAGCGGGAACAGATACGCAGTATTTT.

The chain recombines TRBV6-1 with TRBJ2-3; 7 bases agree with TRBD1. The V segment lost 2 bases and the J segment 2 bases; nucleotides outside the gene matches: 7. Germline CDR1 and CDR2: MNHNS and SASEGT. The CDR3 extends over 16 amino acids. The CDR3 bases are TGTGCCAGCAGTGAAACGGGACAGTATTACACAGATACGCAGTATTTT. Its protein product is CASSETGQYYTDTQYF.